Sequencing of this T cell receptor (beta chain) was carried out in a study of T cell repertoires in aging, cancer and after chemotherapy. About the study: Chronic lymphocytic leukemia patients on fludarabine- or bendamustine-based regimens gave paired samples before and after chemotherapy. The study, taken as a whole, reports: In each cancer cohort, median generation probability increased across chemotherapy, suggesting thymic output rebounded. Age-matched healthy donors had significantly more diverse, less clonal blood TCR repertoires than untreated cancer patients.

Per the germline V gene, CDR1 is SGHNT and CDR2 is YYREEE (reference sequence). V was clipped by 4 bases and J by 7 bases, with 12 bases between them. The CDR3 contains 14 residues. Peripheral blood genomic DNA, not sorted cells or RNA, was the template. By share, this clonotype counts as medium-sized. The antigen remains unidentified. Rearranged V-D-J TRB sequences were amplified with a mixed TRB-A/B primer pool. TCRdb re-called the multiplex PCR reads through MiXCR, storing one row per CDR3 protein. The sample yields over 5,500 distinct CDR3 sequences, under 35% seen once. Input material: blood. The chain recombines TRBV5-4 with TRBJ1-6; D not certain. This sequence was found in a human donor with a blood cancer. The CDR3 DNA follows: TGTGCCAGCAGCAGGACCTATCGAAATTCACCCCTCCACTTT. It encodes CASSRTYRNSPLHF.